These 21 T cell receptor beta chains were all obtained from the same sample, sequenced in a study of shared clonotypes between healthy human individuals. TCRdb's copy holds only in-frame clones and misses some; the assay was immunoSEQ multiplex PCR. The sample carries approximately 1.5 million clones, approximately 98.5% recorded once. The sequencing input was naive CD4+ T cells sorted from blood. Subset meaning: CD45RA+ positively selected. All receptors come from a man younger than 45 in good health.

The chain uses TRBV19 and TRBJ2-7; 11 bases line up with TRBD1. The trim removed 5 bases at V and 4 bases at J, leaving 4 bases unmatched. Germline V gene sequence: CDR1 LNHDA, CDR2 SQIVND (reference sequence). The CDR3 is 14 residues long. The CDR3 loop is CASSGTGGRYEQYF. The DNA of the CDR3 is TGTGCCAGTAGTGGGACAGGGGGTAGGTACGAGCAGTACTTC.

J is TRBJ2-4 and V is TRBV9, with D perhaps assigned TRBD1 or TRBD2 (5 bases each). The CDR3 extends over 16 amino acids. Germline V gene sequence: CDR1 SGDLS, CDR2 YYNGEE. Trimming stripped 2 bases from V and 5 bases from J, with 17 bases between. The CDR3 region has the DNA TGTGCCAGCAGCGTGGGTCCGGGGCGGGTGGAAAACATTCAGTACTTC. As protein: CASSVGPGRVENIQYF.

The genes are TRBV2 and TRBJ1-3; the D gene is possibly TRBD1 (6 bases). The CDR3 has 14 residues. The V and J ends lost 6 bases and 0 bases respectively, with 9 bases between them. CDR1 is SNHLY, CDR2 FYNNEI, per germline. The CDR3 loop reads CASRTGASGNTIYF. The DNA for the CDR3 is TGTGCCAGCAGGACAGGAGCCTCTGGAAACACCATATATTTT.

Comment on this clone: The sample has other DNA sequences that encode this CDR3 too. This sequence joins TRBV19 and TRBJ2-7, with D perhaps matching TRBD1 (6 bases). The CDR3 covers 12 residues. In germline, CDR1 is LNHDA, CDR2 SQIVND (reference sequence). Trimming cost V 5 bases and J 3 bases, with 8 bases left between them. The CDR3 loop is CASSSDSYEQYF. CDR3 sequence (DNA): TGTGCCAGTAGTTCGGACAGCTACGAGCAGTACTTC.

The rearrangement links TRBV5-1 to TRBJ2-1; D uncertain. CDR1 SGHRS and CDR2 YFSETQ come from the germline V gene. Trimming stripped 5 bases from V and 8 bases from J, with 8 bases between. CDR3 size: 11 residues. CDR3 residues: CASSNLDEQFF. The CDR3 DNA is TGCGCCAGCAGTAACCTAGATGAGCAGTTCTTC. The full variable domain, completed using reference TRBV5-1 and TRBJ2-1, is KAGVTQTPRYLIKTRGQQVTLSCSPISGHRSVSWYQQTPGQGLQFLFEYFSETQRNKGNFPGRFSGRQFSNSRSEMNVSTLELGDSALYLCASSNLDEQFFGPGTRLTVL.

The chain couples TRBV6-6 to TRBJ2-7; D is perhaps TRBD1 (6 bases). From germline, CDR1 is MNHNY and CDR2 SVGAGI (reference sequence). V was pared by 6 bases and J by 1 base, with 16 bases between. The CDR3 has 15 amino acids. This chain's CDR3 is CASRRTAEMSYEQYF. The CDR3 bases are TGTGCCAGCAGGCGGACAGCGGAGATGTCCTACGAGCAGTACTTC.

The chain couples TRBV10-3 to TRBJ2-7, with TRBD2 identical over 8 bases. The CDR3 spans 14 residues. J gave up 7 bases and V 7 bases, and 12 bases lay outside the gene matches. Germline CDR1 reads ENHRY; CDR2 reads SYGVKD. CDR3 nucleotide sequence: TGTGCCATCACCCTGGGAGCGGGGGCCGGTGAGCAGTACTTC. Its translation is CAITLGAGAGEQYF.

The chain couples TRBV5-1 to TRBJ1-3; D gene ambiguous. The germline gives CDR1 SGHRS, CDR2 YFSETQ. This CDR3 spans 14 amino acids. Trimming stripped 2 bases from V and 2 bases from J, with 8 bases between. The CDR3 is CASSFLGAGNTIYF. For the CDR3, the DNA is TGCGCCAGCAGCTTTTTGGGAGCTGGAAACACCATATATTTT.

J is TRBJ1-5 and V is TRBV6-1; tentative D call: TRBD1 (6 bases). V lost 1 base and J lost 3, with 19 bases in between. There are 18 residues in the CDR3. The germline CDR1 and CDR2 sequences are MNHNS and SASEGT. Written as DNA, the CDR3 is TGTGCCAGCAGTGAAGTTATTCGAACAACAGGGTACAATCAGCCCCAGCATTTT. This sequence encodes CASSEVIRTTGYNQPQHF.

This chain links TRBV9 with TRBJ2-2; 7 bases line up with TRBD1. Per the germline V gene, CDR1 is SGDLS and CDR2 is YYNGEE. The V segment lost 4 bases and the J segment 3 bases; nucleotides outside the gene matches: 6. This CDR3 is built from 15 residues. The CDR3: CASSRGRLDTGELFF. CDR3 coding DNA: TGTGCCAGCAGCAGGGGGCGGTTGGACACCGGGGAGCTGTTTTTT.

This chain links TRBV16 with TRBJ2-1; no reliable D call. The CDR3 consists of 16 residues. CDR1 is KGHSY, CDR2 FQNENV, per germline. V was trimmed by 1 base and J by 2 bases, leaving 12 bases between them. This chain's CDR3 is CASSQLGRGPYNEQFF. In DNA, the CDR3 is TGTGCCAGCAGCCAATTAGGAAGAGGTCCCTACAATGAGCAGTTCTTC.

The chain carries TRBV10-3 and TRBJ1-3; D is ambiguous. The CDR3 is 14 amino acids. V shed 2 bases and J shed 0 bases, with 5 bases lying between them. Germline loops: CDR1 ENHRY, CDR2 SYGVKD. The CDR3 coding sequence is TGTGCCATCAGTGAGAAGGACTCTGGAAACACCATATATTTT. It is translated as CAISEKDSGNTIYF.

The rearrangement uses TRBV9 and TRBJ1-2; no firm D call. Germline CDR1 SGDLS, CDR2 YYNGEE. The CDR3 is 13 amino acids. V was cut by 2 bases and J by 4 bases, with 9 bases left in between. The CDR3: CASSVGTSYGYTF. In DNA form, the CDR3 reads TGTGCCAGCAGCGTGGGAACGTCCTATGGCTACACCTTC.

CDR3 DNA: TGTGCCAGCAGCCCGTGGACGGAGGGAACATATAGCAATCAGCCCCAGCATTTT. This codes for CASSPWTEGTYSNQPQHF. The chain combines TRBV5-5 with TRBJ1-5; D not resolved. Germline V lookup: CDR1 SGHKS, CDR2 YYEKEE (reference sequence). V dropped 4 bases and J dropped 0 bases, with 20 bases sitting between them. The CDR3 has 18 residues.

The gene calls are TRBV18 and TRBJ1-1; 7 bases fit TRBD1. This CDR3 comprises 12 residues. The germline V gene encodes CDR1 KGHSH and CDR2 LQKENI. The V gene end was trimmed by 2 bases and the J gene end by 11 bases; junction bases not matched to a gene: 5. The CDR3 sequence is CASSPKTGFAFF. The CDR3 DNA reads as TGTGCCAGCTCACCAAAGACAGGGTTTGCTTTCTTT.

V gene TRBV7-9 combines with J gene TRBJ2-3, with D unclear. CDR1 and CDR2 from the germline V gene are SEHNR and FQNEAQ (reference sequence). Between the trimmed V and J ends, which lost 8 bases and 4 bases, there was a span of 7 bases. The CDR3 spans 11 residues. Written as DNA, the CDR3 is TGTGCCAGCGCTGACTCAGATACGCAGTATTTT. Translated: CASADSDTQYF.

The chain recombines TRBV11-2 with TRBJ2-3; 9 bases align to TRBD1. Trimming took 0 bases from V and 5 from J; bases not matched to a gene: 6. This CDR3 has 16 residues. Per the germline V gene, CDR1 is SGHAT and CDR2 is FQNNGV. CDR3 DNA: TGTGCCAGCAGCTTAGATGTCTGGACAGGGGTAGATACGCAGTATTTT. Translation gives CASSLDVWTGVDTQYF. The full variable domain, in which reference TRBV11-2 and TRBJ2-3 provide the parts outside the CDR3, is EAGVAQSPRYKIIEKRQSVAFWCNPISGHATLYWYQQILGQGPKLLIQFQNNGVVDDSQLPKDRFSAERLKGVDSTLKIQPAKLEDSAVYLCASSLDVWTGVDTQYFGPGTRLTVL.

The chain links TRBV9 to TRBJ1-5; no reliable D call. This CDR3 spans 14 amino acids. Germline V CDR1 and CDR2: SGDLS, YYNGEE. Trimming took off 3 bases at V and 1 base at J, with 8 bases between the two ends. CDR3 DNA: TGTGCCAGCAGCGCGTGGGGAAGCAATCAGCCCCAGCATTTT. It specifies CASSAWGSNQPQHF.

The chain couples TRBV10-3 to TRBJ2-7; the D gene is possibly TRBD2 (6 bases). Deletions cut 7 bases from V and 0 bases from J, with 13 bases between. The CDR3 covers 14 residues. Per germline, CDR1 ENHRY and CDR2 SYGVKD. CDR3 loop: CAITGDSGSYEQYF. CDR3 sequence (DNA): TGTGCCATCACCGGGGACTCCGGCTCCTACGAGCAGTACTTC.

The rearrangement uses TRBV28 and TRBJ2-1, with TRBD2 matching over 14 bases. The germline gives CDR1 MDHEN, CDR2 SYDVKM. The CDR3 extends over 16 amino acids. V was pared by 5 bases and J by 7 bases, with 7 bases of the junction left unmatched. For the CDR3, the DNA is TGTGCCAGCAGTCTCCTAGGACTAGCGGGAGGAAATGAGCAGTTCTTC. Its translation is CASSLLGLAGGNEQFF.

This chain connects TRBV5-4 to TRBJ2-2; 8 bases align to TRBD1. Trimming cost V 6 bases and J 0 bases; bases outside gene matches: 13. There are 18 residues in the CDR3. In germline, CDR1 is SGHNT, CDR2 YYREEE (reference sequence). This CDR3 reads CASTWGQEKLSNTGELFF. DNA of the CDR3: TGTGCCAGCACCTGGGGACAGGAGAAACTTTCGAACACCGGGGAGCTGTTTTTT.